Reported below is one T cell receptor beta chain. Its specificity is not known. The data belong to a study of CD8 T cells in Susac syndrome. The V gene's germline CDR1 is SGDLS and CDR2 YYNGEE. The CDR3 spans 15 residues. Trimming cost V 3 bases and J 5 bases, with 14 bases left between them. Study results and caveats: The study conceded that its TCR sequencing and HLA analysis involved relatively few individuals.

The RNA, roughly 0.5 to 1 ug, was put through reverse transcription using random hexamers. An immunoSEQ multiplex PCR generated amplified TCR beta CDR3 products spanning 54 Vbeta and 13 Jbeta. TCRdb called the immunoSEQ multiplex PCR reads again in MiXCR, with one record for every CDR3 protein. The table shows roughly 160,000 distinct CDR3 sequences, with around 94% occurring only once. This TCR came from a human donor in good health. The sample comprised CD4+ T cells from PBMCs. The V gene is TRBV9, the J gene TRBJ2-2; a possible D gene is TRBD1 (5 bases). The chain's CDR3 is CASSARGAETGELFF. The CDR3 DNA reads TGTGCCAGCAGCGCAAGGGGCGCAGAGACCGGGGAGCTGTTTTTT.